This TCR beta chain appears in the sequencing data of a study of blood T cells in healthy people across ages. Notes on the study in general: Both higher diversity and more naive CD4+ cells marked long-lived donors when set against aged donors. A roughly linear age-dependent decrease characterized TCR beta diversity per million T cells.

Germline CDR1 and CDR2: LGHNA and YNFKEQ. The CDR3 has 17 residues. The trim removed 0 bases at V and 8 bases at J, leaving 11 bases unmatched. Comments on this clonotype: Its antigen is still unknown.

A second PCR of 7 to 11 cycles used a sample-barcoded 5' primer and a J-beta primer mix. All samples gave at least 2.5 million CDR3-containing paired-end reads. Each CDR3 protein gets one entry after TCRdb re-called the 5' RACE reads with MiXCR. The repertoire holds 650,000 to 900,000 distinct CDR3 sequences, with around 68% as singletons. The material sequenced was blood. The chain combines TRBV4-2 with TRBJ2-1, with 9 bases that match TRBD2. The clonotype was recovered from a man younger than 40 in good health. CDR3 bases: TGTGCCAGCAGCCAAGAATATGGCGGGGGGGCATCGGATGAGCAGTTCTTC. Translating gives CASSQEYGGGASDEQFF.